This entry describes one T cell receptor beta chain. What it binds is unknown. Alongside a J-beta primer mix, a sample-barcoded 5' primer served in a second PCR lasting roughly 6 to 11 cycles. MiXCR, run by TCRdb on the 5' RACE reads, gives a single entry per CDR3 protein. Of roughly 500,000 distinct CDR3 sequences in the sample, 27% were seen once. This entry belongs to a study of blood T cells in healthy people across ages. Study-level findings and limits: Naive T cell percentage showed a strong correlation with the diversity of TCR beta.

This CDR3 comprises 17 residues. The V gene lost 1 base and the J gene lost 5 bases, with 24 bases spanning the gap. Germline loops: CDR1 DFQATT, CDR2 SNEGSKA (reference sequence). The V gene is TRBV20-1, the J gene TRBJ2-7; D perhaps matches TRBD1 (6 bases). The specimen sequenced was blood. This TCR was sampled from a woman in her 70s in good health. The CDR3 nucleotides read TGCAGTGCTAGAGCTACGGACAGCAAGGGCCCGAGCAACGAGCAGTACTTC. Its translation is CSARATDSKGPSNEQYF.